This T cell receptor beta chain was documented in a study of T cell responses to AZD1222 COVID-19 vaccine. Study at large: Timing groups of about 4 and about 12 weeks for second doses were pooled. Overall study results and limits: Two doses of AZD1222 preceded a rise in Spike-specific TCR breadth and depth. In a largely white British group with more females than males, clonal diversity was possibly underestimated. The study found vaccine-associated CD4 TCRs spanning spike, dominant at 160-218 and 743-854.

Repertoires were generated with immunoSEQ multiplex PCR, while TCRdb's copy carries only in-frame clones and drops some. The sample contains 90,000 or so clones, over 80% of which appear only once. On this clone: Its antigen is as yet unknown.

The sequencing used peripheral blood, collected on day 0 of AZD1222 vaccination. The sequence came from an adult in good health.

CDR3 bases: TGTGCAAGTCGCTTAGCGGGGGGAGAGCTGTCGATGAACACTGAAGCTTTCTTT. Translating gives CASRLAGGELSMNTEAFF. The J gene is TRBJ1-1, the V gene TRBV12-2. TRBV12-2 is tagged as a pseudogene. The CDR3 runs 18 residues.